This T cell receptor beta chain was recovered during a study of T cells in Graves' hyperthyroidism and ophthalmopathy. This clonotype was picked up a small number of times. Germline CDR1 and CDR2: WNHNN and SYGVQD (reference sequence). The V and J ends lost 2 bases and 2 bases respectively, with 10 bases between them. The CDR3 has 14 amino acids. Active moderate-to-severe ophthalmopathy, Clinical Activity Score at least 3, NOSPECS at least 4, under 3 months' duration. Diagnosing involved the use of clinical symptoms, serum thyroxine and TRAb, thyroid ultrasound and orbital computed tomography. Using RNA transcripts as the source, TCR beta CDR3 regions were amplified. The TCR CDR3 first-round RT-PCR relied on the HTBI primer set. TCRdb ran MiXCR on the multiplex PCR reads and lists one entry per CDR3 protein. Seen here are about 270,000 distinct CDR3 sequences, about 20% observed once, and the top ten hold approximately 60%.

Sequenced input: blood. The chain is built from TRBV10-1 and TRBJ2-7; D possibly uses TRBD1 or TRBD2 (5 bases each). The receptor's source is a man younger than 40 with Graves' ophthalmopathy. DNA for the CDR3: TGCGCCAGCAGTGAGGGGGGATTCGCCTACGAGCAGTACTTC. Translating it yields CASSEGGFAYEQYF.